The rows below give T cell receptor beta chains drawn from one sample of a study of T cells in tuberculosis. Profiling relied on immunoSEQ multiplex PCR, and the TCRdb table lists in-frame clones only, not all of them. The top ten clones hold about 7.7% of a sample with roughly 35,000 clones, 92% of them seen once. The material was PBMCs, obtained at tuberculosis diagnosis. These receptors were collected from an adult with tuberculosis. Some clones in this sample may be carry-over from other donors' samples. Both conserved end residues are trimmed from each CDR3.

TRBV11-2	TRBJ2-3	ASSSLAAGGTDTQY
TRBV29-1	TRBJ1-2	SVGGQGPYGYT
TRBV27	TRBJ2-1	ASTAAGGFDEQF
TRBV15	TRBJ2-1	ATSRTGRAEQF
TRBV6-5	TRBJ1-5	ASSAREVDQPQH
TRBV19	TRBJ2-3	ASSVRTDTQY
TRBV27	TRBJ2-7	ASSLQGGSHEQY
TRBV19	TRBJ2-1	ASSIAGSSYNEQF
TRBV5-6	TRBJ1-2	ASSLGPGANYGYT
TRBV5-4	TRBJ2-7	ASSSDYLADHSYEQY
TRBV6-1	TRBJ1-5	ASSEWRGGSNQPQH
TRBV5-1	TRBJ2-1	ASSIQGSLYNEQF
TRBV6-5	TRBJ2-1	ASSYRSGGASEQF
TRBV18	TRBJ1-1	ASSPFLGDEAF
TRBV7-6	TRBJ2-1	ASSLTTLPPPTNEQF
TRBV28	TRBJ1-2	ASSLSGTGVGYT
TRBV18	TRBJ1-2	ASSELDSPPYGYT
TRBV7-2	TRBJ1-5	ASRPTGANQPQH
TRBV30	TRBJ2-7	AWNSAGYEQY
TRBV19	TRBJ1-5	ASSIRGSPKVNQPQH
TRBV19	TRBJ2-1	ASSPPTWRGEQF
TRBV27	TRBJ2-7	ASSLGGGYEQY
TRBV6-1	TRBJ2-3	ASSERGRTDTQY
TRBV19	TRBJ2-7	ASSPSGGYEQY
TRBV7-2	TRBJ1-3	ASSPGSPGNTIY
TRBV6-5	TRBJ2-7	ASKEDSSYEQY
TRBV6-4	TRBJ1-1	ASRGLGTGGTEAF
TRBV27	TRBJ2-6	ASTFSGANVLT